The source of this TCR beta chain is a study of blood T cell repertoires in COVID-19. Trimming cost V 5 bases and J 9 bases; bases outside gene matches: 8. The CDR3 runs 13 residues. Germline CDR1 is LGHNT and CDR2 is FRNRAP. This clone was observed a single time. Only in-frame clones appear in the TCRdb table, and some are missing; sequencing was by immunoSEQ multiplex PCR. The repertoire holds hundreds of thousands of clones, with more than 65% as singletons. This sequence originates from a woman over 75 with acute or convalescent COVID-19. The sequenced sample consisted of peripheral blood. The chain couples TRBV12-5 to TRBJ1-2, with TRBD1 identical over 8 bases. CDR3 region: CASGPGQVDSYTF. DNA for the CDR3: TGTGCTAGTGGTCCGGGACAGGTGGATAGCTACACCTTC.